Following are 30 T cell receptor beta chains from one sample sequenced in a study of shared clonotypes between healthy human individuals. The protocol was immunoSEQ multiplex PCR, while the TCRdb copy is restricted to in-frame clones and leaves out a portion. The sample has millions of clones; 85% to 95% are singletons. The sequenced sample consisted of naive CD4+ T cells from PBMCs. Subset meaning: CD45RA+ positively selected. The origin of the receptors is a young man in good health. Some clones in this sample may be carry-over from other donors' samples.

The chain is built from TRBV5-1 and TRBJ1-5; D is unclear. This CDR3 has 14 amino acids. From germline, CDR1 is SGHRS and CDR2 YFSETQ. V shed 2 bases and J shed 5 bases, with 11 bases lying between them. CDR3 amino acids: CASSFSSPHQPQHF. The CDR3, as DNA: TGCGCCAGCAGCTTTTCTTCCCCACATCAGCCCCAGCATTTT.

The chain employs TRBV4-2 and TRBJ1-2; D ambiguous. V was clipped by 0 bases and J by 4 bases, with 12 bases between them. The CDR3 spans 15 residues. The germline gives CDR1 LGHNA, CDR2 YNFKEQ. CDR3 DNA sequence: TGTGCCAGCAGCCAAGATCAAGGACGGGGCTATGGCTACACCTTC. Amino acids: CASSQDQGRGYGYTF.

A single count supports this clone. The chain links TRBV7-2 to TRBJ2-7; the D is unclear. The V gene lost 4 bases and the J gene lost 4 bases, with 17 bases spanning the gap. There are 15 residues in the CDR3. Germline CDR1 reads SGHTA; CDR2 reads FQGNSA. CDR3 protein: CASSSEAISAYEQYF. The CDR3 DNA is TGTGCCAGCAGCTCCGAAGCAATTTCAGCTTACGAGCAGTACTTC. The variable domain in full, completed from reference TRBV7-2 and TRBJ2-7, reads GAGVSQSPSNKVTEKGKDVELRCDPISGHTALYWYRQSLGQGLEFLIYFQGNSAPDKSGLPSDRFSAERTGGSVSTLTIQRTQQEDSAVYLCASSSEAISAYEQYFGPGTRLTVT.

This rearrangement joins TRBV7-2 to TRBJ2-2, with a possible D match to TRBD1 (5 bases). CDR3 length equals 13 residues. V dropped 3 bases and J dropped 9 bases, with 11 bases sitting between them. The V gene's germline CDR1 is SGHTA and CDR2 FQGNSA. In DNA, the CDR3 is TGTGCCAGCAGCTTGGGAAGGGGCCGGGAGCTGTTTTTT. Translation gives CASSLGRGRELFF. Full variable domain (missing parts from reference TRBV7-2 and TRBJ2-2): GAGVSQSPSNKVTEKGKDVELRCDPISGHTALYWYRQSLGQGLEFLIYFQGNSAPDKSGLPSDRFSAERTGGSVSTLTIQRTQQEDSAVYLCASSLGRGRELFFGEGSRLTVL.

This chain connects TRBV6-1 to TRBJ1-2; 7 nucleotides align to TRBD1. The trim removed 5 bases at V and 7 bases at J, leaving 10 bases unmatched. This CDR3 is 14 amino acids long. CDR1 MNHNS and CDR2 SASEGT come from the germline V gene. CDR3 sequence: CASSQSGTVAGYTF. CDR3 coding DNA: TGTGCCAGCAGTCAATCCGGGACAGTCGCTGGCTACACCTTC.

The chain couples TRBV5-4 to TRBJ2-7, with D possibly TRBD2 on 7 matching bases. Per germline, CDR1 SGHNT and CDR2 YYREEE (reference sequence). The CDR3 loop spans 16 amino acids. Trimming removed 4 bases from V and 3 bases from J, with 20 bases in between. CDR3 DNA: TGTGCCAGCAGCACGGCCAGGGGAGGGGACGACTACGAGCAGTACTTC. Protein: CASSTARGGDDYEQYF.

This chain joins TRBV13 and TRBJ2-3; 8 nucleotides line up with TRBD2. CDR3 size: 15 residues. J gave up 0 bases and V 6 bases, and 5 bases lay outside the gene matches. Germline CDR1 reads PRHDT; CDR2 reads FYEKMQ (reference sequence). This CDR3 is CASRIAGRSTDTQYF. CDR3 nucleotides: TGTGCCAGCAGGATAGCGGGAAGAAGCACAGATACGCAGTATTTT. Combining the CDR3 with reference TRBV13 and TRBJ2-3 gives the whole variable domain AAGVIQSPRHLIKEKRETATLKCYPIPRHDTVYWYQQGPGQDPQFLISFYEKMQSDKGSIPDRFSAQQFSDYHSELNMSSLELGDSALYFCASRIAGRSTDTQYFGPGTRLTVL.

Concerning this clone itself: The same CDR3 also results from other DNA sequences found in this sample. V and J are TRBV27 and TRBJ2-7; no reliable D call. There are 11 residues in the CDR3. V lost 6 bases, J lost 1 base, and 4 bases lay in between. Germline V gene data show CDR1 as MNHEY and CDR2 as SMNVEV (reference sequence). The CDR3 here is CASRGSYEQYF. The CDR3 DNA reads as TGTGCCAGCAGAGGGTCCTACGAGCAGTACTTC.

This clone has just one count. As DNA, the CDR3 is TGTGCCAGCAGCCCCTCGGGGATGGGGGGGCGCTTCGGGGAGCTGTTTTTT. Amino acids: CASSPSGMGGRFGELFF. The J gene is TRBJ2-2, the V gene TRBV5-4, with D maybe TRBD2 (7 bases). Between the trimmed V and J ends, which lost 4 bases and 7 bases, there was a span of 23 bases. The CDR3 extends over 17 amino acids. Germline CDR1 and CDR2: SGHNT and YYREEE (reference sequence).

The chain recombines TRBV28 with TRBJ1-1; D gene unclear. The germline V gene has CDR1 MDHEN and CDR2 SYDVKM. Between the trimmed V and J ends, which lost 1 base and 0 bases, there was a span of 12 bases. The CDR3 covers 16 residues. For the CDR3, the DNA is TGTGCCAGCAGTTTATCGGGGATGGGGTTGAACACTGAAGCTTTCTTT. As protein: CASSLSGMGLNTEAFF. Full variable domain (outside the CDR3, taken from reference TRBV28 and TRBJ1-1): DVKVTQSSRYLVKRTGEKVFLECVQDMDHENMFWYRQDPGLGLRLIYFSYDVKMKEKGDIPEGYSVSREKKERFSLILESASTNQTSMYLCASSLSGMGLNTEAFFGQGTRLTVV.

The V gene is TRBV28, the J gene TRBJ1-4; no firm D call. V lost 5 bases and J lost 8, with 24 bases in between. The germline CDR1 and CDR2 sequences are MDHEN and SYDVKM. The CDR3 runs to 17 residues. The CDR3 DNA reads TGTGCCAGCAGTACCCCCCTAGGTTCGACTGGTGGGGAAAAACTGTTTTTT. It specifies CASSTPLGSTGGEKLFF.

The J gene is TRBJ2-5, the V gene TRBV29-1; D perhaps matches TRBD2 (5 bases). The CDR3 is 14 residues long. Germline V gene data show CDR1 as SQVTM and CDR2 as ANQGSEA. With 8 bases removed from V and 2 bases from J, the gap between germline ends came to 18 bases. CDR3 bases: TGCAGCCCACGTAGAGTCCGGGGTCAAGAGACCCAGTACTTC. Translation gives CSPRRVRGQETQYF. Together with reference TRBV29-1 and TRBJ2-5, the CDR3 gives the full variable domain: SAVISQKPSRDICQRGTSLTIQCQVDSQVTMMFWYRQQPGQSLTLIATANQGSEATYESGFVIDKFPISRPNLTFSTLTVSNMSPEDSSIYLCSPRRVRGQETQYFGPGTRLLVL.

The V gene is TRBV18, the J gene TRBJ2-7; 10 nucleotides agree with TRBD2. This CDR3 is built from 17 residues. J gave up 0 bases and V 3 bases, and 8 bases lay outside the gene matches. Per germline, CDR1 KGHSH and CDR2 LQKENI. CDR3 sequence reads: CASSPLPRTSGSYEQYF. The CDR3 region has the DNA TGTGCCAGCTCACCCCTTCCCAGGACTAGCGGCTCCTACGAGCAGTACTTC.

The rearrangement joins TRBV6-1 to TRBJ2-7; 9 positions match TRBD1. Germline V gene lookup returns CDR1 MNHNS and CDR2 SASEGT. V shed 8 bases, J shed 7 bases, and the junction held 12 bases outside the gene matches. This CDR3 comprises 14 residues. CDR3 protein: CASHLGGTGREQYF. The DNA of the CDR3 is TGTGCCAGCCATTTGGGCGGGACAGGGAGGGAGCAGTACTTC.

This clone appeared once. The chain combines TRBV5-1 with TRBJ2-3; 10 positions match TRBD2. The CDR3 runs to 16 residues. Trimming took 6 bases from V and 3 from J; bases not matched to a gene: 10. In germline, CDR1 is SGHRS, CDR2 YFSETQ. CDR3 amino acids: CASKSPGLARTDTQYF. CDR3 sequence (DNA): TGCGCCAGCAAATCGCCGGGACTAGCGAGAACAGATACGCAGTATTTT.

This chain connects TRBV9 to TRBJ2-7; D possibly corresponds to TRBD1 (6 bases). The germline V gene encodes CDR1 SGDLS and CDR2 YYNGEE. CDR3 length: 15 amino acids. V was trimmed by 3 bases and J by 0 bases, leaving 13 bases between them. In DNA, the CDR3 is TGTGCCAGCAGCGCCCAGCTGACAGGCTCCTACGAGCAGTACTTC. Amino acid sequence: CASSAQLTGSYEQYF.

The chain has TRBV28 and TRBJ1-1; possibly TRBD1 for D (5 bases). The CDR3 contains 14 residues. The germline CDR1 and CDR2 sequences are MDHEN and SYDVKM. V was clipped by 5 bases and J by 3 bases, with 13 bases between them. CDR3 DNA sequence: TGTGCCAGCAGTCCCTCTGGGGGTCACACTGAAGCTTTCTTT. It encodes CASSPSGGHTEAFF.

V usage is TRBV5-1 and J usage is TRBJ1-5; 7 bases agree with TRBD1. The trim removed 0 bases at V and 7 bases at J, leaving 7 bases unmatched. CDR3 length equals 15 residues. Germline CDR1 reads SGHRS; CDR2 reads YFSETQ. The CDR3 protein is CASSLDAGGTQPQHF. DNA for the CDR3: TGCGCCAGCAGCTTGGATGCAGGGGGGACCCAGCCCCAGCATTTT.

CDR3 bases: TGTGCCAGCAGTTTAGGGGCGGGACAGGGGAACACTGAAGCTTTCTTT. The encoded protein is CASSLGAGQGNTEAFF. This chain links TRBV27 with TRBJ1-1, with TRBD1 identical over 9 bases. V lost 2 bases to trimming and J lost 1 base; unmatched junction nucleotides: 5. The CDR3 loop spans 16 amino acids. CDR1 and CDR2 (germline): MNHEY, SMNVEV (reference sequence).

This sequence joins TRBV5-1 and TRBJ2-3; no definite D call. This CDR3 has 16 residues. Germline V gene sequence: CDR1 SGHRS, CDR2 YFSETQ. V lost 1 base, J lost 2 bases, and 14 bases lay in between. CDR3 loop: CASSLIGRAPTDTQYF. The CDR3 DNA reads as TGCGCCAGCAGCTTGATCGGACGGGCGCCCACAGATACGCAGTATTTT.

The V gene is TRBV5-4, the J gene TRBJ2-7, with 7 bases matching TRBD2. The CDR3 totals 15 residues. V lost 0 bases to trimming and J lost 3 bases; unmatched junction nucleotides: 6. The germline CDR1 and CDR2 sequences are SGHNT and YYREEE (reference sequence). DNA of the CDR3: TGTGCCAGCAGCTTGGGATCCAGGGAGGGCTACGAGCAGTACTTC. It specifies CASSLGSREGYEQYF.

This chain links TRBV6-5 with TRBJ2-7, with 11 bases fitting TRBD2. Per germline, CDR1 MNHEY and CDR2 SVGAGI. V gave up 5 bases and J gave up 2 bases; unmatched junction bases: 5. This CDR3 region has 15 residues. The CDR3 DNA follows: TGTGCCAGCAGTCAGCGACTAGCGGGACCCTACGAGCAGTACTTC. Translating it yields CASSQRLAGPYEQYF.

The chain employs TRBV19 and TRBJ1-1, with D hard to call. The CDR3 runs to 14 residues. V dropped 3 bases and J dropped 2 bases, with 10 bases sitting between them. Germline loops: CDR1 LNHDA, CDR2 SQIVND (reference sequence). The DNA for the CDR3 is TGTGCCAGTAGTATCGGGGAGATTAACACTGAAGCTTTCTTT. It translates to CASSIGEINTEAFF.

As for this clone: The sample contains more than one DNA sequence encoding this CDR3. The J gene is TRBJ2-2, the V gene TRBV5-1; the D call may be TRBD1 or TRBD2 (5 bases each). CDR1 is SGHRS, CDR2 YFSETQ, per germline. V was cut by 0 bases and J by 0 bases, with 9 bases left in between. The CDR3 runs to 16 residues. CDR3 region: CASSLAGTPNTGELFF. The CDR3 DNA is TGCGCCAGCAGCTTGGCAGGGACCCCGAACACCGGGGAGCTGTTTTTT.

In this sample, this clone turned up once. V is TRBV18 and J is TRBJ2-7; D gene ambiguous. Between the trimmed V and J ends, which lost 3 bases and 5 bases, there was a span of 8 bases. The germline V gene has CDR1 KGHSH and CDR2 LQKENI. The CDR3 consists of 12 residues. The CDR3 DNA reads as TGTGCCAGCTCACCTACGCAAGACGAGCAGTACTTC. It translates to CASSPTQDEQYF.

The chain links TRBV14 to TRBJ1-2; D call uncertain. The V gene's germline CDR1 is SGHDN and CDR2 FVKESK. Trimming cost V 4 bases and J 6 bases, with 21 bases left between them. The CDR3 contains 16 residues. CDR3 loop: CASSRPGGLPRNGYTF. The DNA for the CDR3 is TGTGCCAGCAGCCGACCCGGAGGCCTCCCAAGAAATGGCTACACCTTC.

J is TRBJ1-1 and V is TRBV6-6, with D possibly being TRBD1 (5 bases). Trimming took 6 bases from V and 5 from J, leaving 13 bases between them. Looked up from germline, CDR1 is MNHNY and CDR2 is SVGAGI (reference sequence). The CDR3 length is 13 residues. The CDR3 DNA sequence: TGTGCCAGCAGGGGGGACGGGGAGACTGAAGCTTTCTTT. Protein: CASRGDGETEAFF.

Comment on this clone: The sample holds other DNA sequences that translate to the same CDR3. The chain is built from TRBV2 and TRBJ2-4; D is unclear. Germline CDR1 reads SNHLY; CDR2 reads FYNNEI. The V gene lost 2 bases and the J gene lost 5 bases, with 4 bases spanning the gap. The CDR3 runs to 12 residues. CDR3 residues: CASSERENIQYF. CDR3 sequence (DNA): TGTGCCAGCAGTGAACGAGAAAACATTCAGTACTTC.

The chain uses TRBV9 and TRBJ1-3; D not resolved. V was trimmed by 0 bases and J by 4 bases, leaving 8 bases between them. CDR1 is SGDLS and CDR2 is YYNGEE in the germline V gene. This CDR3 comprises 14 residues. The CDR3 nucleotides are TGTGCCAGCAGCGTAGGGCCGGACGGAAACACCATATATTTT. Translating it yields CASSVGPDGNTIYF.

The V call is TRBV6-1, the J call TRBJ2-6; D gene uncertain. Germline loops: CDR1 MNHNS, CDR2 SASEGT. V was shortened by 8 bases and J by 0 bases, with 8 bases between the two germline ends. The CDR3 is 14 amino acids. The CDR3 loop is CASQPRSGANVLTF. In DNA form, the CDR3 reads TGTGCCAGCCAGCCACGCTCTGGGGCCAACGTCCTGACTTTC.